The 2 T cell receptor beta chains below were found in one sample sequenced in a study of T-cell memory formation after mild COVID-19. Each CDR3 protein gets one entry after TCRdb re-called the 5' RACE reads with MiXCR. Among roughly 140,000 distinct CDR3 sequences, more than 13% were seen once, and the ten largest hold about 27%. Input material: PBMCs or a T cell subset sorted from them (not recorded which). The receptors come from an adult woman who had mild COVID-19 (a few samples of this study predate the infection). Cell type and time point are not known.

The V call is TRBV16, the J call TRBJ2-5; tentatively, D is TRBD1 (6 bases). Trimming left V 3 bases short and J 2 bases short, with 10 bases between. The CDR3 length is 14 residues. Germline V gene lookup returns CDR1 KGHSY and CDR2 FQNENV. The CDR3 DNA follows: TGTGCCAGCAGCCAGAGGACAGCGCAAGAGACCCAGTACTTC. Protein: CASSQRTAQETQYF.

This chain uses TRBV9 with TRBJ2-1; TRBD2 matches 7 bases. The CDR3 extends over 16 amino acids. Germline CDR1 is SGDLS and CDR2 is YYNGEE. The ends lost 5 bases at V and 7 bases at J; junction bases unmatched: 15. CDR3 coding DNA: TGTGCCAGCAGTCCTACCGGGAGGAGTACAAAGAATGAGCAGTTCTTC. It codes for CASSPTGRSTKNEQFF.